The source of this TCR beta chain is a study of T cell responses to AZD1222 COVID-19 vaccine. Study-level points and caveats: White British ancestry dominated among donors, who included more females, and clonal diversity was possibly underestimated.

In germline, CDR1 is SEHNR, CDR2 FQNEAQ (reference sequence). The V end lost 5 bases, the J end lost 0 bases, and 8 bases lay between the germline ends. CDR3 size: 15 residues. Produced via immunoSEQ multiplex PCR; TCRdb's table is partial and in-frame only. The top ten hold about 4.3% of the sample, which has about 180,000 clones, around 90% seen once. Points on this clone: The antigen is not known.

This sequence joins TRBV7-9 and TRBJ2-6; D unresolved. Material: peripheral blood, obtained 28 days after the second dose of the MenACWY control vaccine. The sequence came from an adult who received the MenACWY meningococcal vaccine as a control. Here the CDR3 DNA reads TGTGCCAGCAGCATTAGGAGCTCTGGGGCCAACGTCCTGACTTTC. Translation gives CASSIRSSGANVLTF.